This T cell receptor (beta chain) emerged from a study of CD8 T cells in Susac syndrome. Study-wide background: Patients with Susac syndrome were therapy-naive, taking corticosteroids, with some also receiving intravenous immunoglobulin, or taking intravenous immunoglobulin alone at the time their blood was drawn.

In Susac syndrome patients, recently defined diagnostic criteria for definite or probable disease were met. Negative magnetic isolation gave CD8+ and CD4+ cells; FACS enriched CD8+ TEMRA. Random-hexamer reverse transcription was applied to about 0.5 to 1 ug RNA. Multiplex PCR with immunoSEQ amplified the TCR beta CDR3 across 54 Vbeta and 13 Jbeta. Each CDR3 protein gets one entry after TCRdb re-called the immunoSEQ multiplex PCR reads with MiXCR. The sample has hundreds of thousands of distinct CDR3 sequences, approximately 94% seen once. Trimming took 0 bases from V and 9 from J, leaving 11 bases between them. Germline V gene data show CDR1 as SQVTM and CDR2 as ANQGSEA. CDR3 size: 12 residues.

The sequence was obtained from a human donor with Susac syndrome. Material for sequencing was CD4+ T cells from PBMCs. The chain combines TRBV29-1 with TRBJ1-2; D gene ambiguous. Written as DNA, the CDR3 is TGCAGCGTTGAAGATGGCGAGAATAGCTACACCTTC. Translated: CSVEDGENSYTF.